The clone carrying this T cell receptor beta chain was seen ten or more times. The target antigen is unknown. The PBMCs were taken from around 10 ml of fresh peripheral blood. This sample is drawn from a study of T cells in Graves' hyperthyroidism and ophthalmopathy. Whole-study findings and limits: Expanded thyroid clonotypes (above 0.001) were mostly also found in blood. Ophthalmopathy was separated from stable hyperthyroidism by a 13 V-J model.

Amplification of TCR beta CDR3 regions was performed using RNA transcripts as template. The primer set for the first-round RT-PCR of the TCR CDR3 was HTBI. TCRdb used MiXCR to reprocess the multiplex PCR reads, holding one entry per CDR3 protein. The data show 310,000 or so distinct CDR3 sequences, with approximately 15% seen just once and 55% to 60% held by the top ten. Germline V CDR1 and CDR2: SGHTA, FQGNSA. The CDR3 runs 16 residues. V trimming: 5 bases; J trimming: 7 bases; junction bases outside the gene matches: 13. This clonotype was obtained from an older woman with Graves' ophthalmopathy. V gene TRBV7-2 combines with J gene TRBJ1-5; 8 bases are shared with TRBD1. Source material: blood. This chain's CDR3 is CASSPNPQGAGQPQHF. The CDR3 coding sequence is TGTGCCAGCAGCCCCAATCCGCAGGGGGCTGGGCAGCCCCAGCATTTT.